The entry below gives a single T cell receptor beta chain sequence along with its context. The record originates from a study of blood T cell repertoires in COVID-19. CDR1 SGHRS and CDR2 YFSETQ come from the germline V gene. This CDR3 region has 15 residues. Germline trimming cut 5 bases from V and 6 bases from J; bases unmatched to any gene: 9. The protocol was immunoSEQ multiplex PCR, while the TCRdb copy is restricted to in-frame clones and leaves out a portion. The sample has roughly 200,000 clones, approximately 86% seen once. Sequencing input: peripheral blood. The TCR originated in a woman aged 30 to 39 with active or convalescent COVID-19. The V call is TRBV5-1, the J call TRBJ1-3; 9 bases are shared with TRBD1. CDR3 loop: CASSRGTGGQNTIYF. The CDR3 coding sequence is TGCGCCAGCAGTCGTGGAACAGGGGGCCAAAACACCATATATTTT.